The 3 T cell receptor beta chains below all came from one sample that was sequenced in a study of T cell clonotyping in hematopoietic cell transplantation. Time point defined: recipient sample about 28 days before transplant, after cytoreduction. The assay was immunoSEQ multiplex PCR, and TCRdb's table has in-frame clones only and misses some. Here the sample spans tens of thousands of clones, 75% to 90% being singletons. The sequenced sample was peripheral blood mononuclear cells, obtained before stem cell transplant. The receptors were gathered from a man aged 60 to 75 with acute myeloid leukemia. Some clones in this sample may be carry-over from other donors' samples.

This sequence joins TRBV27 and TRBJ2-5, with 9 positions matching TRBD1. The CDR3 runs 14 residues. Germline V gives CDR1 MNHEY, CDR2 SMNVEV (reference sequence). V trimming: 4 bases; J trimming: 3 bases; junction bases outside the gene matches: 3. CDR3 in amino acids: CASSSWTGEETQYF. DNA for the CDR3: TGTGCCAGCAGTTCTTGGACAGGGGAAGAGACCCAGTACTTC.

J is TRBJ2-7 and V is TRBV7-9; 11 bases map to TRBD2. Germline V gene lookup returns CDR1 SEHNR and CDR2 FQNEAQ (reference sequence). The length of the CDR3 is 15 residues. V was clipped by 0 bases and J by 3 bases; unmatched bases: 1. The CDR3 nucleotides read TGTGCCAGCAGCTTAGCGGGGACTAGCGGCTACGAGCAGTACTTC. Its protein is CASSLAGTSGYEQYF.

The chain employs TRBV5-4 and TRBJ2-5; either TRBD1 or TRBD2 may supply D (5 bases each). V lost 4 bases and J 2 bases, leaving 12 bases between the germline ends. CDR3 length: 14 amino acids. Looked up from germline, CDR1 is SGHNT and CDR2 is YYREEE (reference sequence). CDR3 bases: TGTGCCAGCAGCGGACGGGACCGTCAAGAGACCCAGTACTTC. Translated, it gives CASSGRDRQETQYF.